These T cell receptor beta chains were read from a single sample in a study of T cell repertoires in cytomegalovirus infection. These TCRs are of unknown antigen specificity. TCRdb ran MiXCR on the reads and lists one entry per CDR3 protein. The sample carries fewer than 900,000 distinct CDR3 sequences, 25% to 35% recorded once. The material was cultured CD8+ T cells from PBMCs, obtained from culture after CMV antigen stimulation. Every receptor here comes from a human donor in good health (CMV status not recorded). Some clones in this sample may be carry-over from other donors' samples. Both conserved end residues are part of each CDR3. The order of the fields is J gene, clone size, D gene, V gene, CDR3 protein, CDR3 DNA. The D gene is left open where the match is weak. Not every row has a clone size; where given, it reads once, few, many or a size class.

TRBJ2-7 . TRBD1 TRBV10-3 CAISESTGVSEQYF TGTGCCATCAGTGAGTCAACAGGGGTGAGCGAGCAGTACTTC
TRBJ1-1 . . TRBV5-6 CASSLVTGPNTEAFF TGTGCCAGCAGCTTGGTAACAGGTCCCAACACTGAAGCTTTCTTT
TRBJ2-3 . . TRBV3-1 CASSQDGGKDTQYF TGTGCCAGCAGCCAAGATGGAGGAAAAGATACGCAGTATTTT
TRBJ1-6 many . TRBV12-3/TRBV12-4 CASSPQAGGNSPLHF TGTGCCAGCAGTCCTCAGGCCGGCGGGAATTCACCCCTCCACTTT
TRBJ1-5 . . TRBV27 CASSEQGWQPQHF TGTGCCAGCAGTGAACAGGGATGGCAGCCCCAGCATTTT
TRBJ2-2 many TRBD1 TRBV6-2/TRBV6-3 CASSLTGWANTGELFF TGTGCCAGCAGTTTGACAGGGTGGGCGAACACCGGGGAGCTGTTTTTT
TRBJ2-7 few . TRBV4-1 CASSQEDRRNDEQYF TGCGCCAGCAGCCAAGAAGATAGGCGAAATGACGAGCAGTACTTC
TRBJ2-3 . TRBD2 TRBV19 CASSVTSGGPDTQYF TGTGCCAGTAGCGTCACTAGCGGGGGTCCAGATACGCAGTATTTT
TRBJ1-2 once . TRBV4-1 CASSQGGGDDGYTF TGCGCCAGCAGCCAAGGAGGGGGGGACGACGGCTACACCTTC
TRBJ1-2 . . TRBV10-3 CAISEEGAELYGYTF TGTGCCATCAGTGAGGAAGGGGCCGAACTCTATGGCTACACCTTC
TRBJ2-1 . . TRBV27 CASSLTGGREQFF TGTGCCAGCAGTTTGACAGGTGGACGGGAGCAGTTCTTC
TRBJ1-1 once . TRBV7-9 CASSETGKVEVTEAFF TGTGCCAGCAGCGAAACAGGGAAAGTCGAAGTCACTGAAGCTTTCTTT
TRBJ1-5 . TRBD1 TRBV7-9 CASSLEGAPNQPQHF TGTGCCAGCAGCTTAGAGGGGGCCCCCAATCAGCCCCAGCATTTT
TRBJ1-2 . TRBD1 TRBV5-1 CASSLEGQGVYGYTF TGCGCCAGCAGCTTGGAGGGACAGGGGGTGTATGGCTACACCTTC
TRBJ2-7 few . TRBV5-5 CASSPRGTRDEQYF TGTGCCAGCAGCCCGAGGGGAACAAGGGACGAGCAGTACTTC
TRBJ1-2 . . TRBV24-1 CATSDRRGGYTF TGTGCCACCAGTGACCGACGGGGTGGCTACACCTTC
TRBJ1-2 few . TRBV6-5 CASSYSIVNGYTF TGTGCCAGCAGTTACTCGATTGTAAATGGCTACACCTTC
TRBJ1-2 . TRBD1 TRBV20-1 CSARVIPGQGAPNYGYTF TGCAGTGCTAGAGTTATACCGGGACAGGGGGCCCCAAACTATGGCTACACCTTC
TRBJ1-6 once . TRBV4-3 CASSQDSVGGWAPLHF TGCGCCAGCAGCCAAGATTCCGTGGGGGGTTGGGCACCCCTCCACTTT
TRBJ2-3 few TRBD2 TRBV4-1 CASSQDPSGDTDTQYF TGCGCCAGCAGCCAAGATCCTAGCGGGGATACAGATACGCAGTATTTT
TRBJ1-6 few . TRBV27 CASSPPRQYNSPLHF TGTGCCAGCAGTCCCCCCCGACAGTATAATTCACCCCTCCACTTT
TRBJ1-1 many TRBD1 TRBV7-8 CASSLDGRGRINTEAFF TGTGCCAGCAGCTTAGATGGCAGGGGGCGTATCAACACTGAAGCTTTCTTT
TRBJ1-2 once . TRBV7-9 CASSRALNYGYTF TGTGCCAGCAGCCGGGCCCTCAACTATGGCTACACCTTC
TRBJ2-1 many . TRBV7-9 CASSPKALPYNEQFF TGTGCCAGCAGCCCCAAGGCCTTACCCTACAATGAGCAGTTCTTC
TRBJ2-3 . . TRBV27 CASTTGKRLTDTQYF TGTGCCAGCACGACCGGGAAAAGGCTCACAGATACGCAGTATTTT
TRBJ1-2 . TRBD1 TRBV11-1 CASSGGRGRIYGYTF TGTGCCAGCAGCGGTGGCAGGGGGCGCATCTATGGCTACACCTTC
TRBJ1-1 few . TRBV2 CASSESWGNTEAFF TGTGCCAGCAGTGAAAGTTGGGGTAACACTGAAGCTTTCTTT
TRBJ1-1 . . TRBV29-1 CSARDPQRGETEAFF TGCAGCGCCCGAGACCCCCAAAGGGGCGAAACTGAAGCTTTCTTT
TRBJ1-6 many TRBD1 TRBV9 CASSSGTGGSYNSPLHF TGTGCCAGCAGCTCTGGGACAGGGGGATCCTATAATTCACCCCTCCACTTT
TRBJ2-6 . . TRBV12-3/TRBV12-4 CASRILGAGANVLTF TGTGCCAGCAGGATACTGGGGGCTGGGGCCAACGTCCTGACTTTC
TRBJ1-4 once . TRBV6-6 CASSYSRGINEKLFF TGTGCCAGCAGTTACTCCCGAGGGATTAATGAAAAACTGTTTTTT
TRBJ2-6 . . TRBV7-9 CASSFPGANVLTF TGTGCCAGCAGCTTCCCCGGGGCCAACGTCCTGACTTTC
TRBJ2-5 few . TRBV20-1 CSASEIRQGPEETQYF TGCAGTGCTAGCGAGATTAGGCAGGGCCCAGAAGAGACCCAGTACTTC
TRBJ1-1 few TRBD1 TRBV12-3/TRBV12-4 CASSAGGGEAFF TGTGCCAGCAGTGCAGGGGGCGGAGAAGCTTTCTTT
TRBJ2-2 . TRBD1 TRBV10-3 CAISEWGQMNTGELFF TGTGCCATCAGTGAGTGGGGACAGATGAACACCGGGGAGCTGTTTTTT
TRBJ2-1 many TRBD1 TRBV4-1 CASSPGQGDEYNEQFF TGCGCCAGCAGCCCGGGACAGGGGGATGAGTACAATGAGCAGTTCTTC
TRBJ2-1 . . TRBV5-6 CASSLGYGGPYNEQFF TGTGCCAGCAGCTTGGGGTACGGGGGGCCCTACAATGAGCAGTTCTTC
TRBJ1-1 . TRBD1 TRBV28 CASSLVGGTAQPNTEAFF TGTGCCAGCAGTTTGGTCGGCGGGACAGCGCAACCGAACACTGAAGCTTTCTTT
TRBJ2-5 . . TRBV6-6 CASSYSTGSLPGEETQYF TGTGCCAGCAGTTACTCGACAGGTAGTCTCCCCGGGGAAGAGACCCAGTACTTC
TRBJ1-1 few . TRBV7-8 CASSPSSAEAFF TGTGCCAGCAGCCCTAGTTCTGCTGAAGCTTTCTTT
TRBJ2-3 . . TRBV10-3 CAISESAADTQYF TGTGCCATCAGTGAGTCGGCAGCAGATACGCAGTATTTT
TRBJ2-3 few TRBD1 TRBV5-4 CASSLLWDPTGKFTDTQYF TGTGCCAGCAGCTTGTTGTGGGACCCGACAGGGAAATTTACAGATACGCAGTATTTT
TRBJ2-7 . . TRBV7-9 CASSLPWGNGEQYF TGTGCCAGCAGCTTGCCCTGGGGGAACGGCGAGCAGTACTTC
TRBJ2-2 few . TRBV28 CASSNPSSGITAELFF TGTGCCAGCAGTAACCCCTCTTCGGGGATAACCGCGGAGCTGTTTTTT
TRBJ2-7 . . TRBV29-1 CSVPSSNEQYF TGCAGCGTTCCCTCTTCGAACGAGCAGTACTTC
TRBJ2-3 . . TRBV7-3 CASSSPGVGTDTQYF TGTGCCAGCAGCTCCCCAGGGGTTGGCACAGATACGCAGTATTTT
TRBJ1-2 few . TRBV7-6 CASKSMDYGYTF TGTGCCAGCAAATCCATGGACTATGGCTACACCTTC
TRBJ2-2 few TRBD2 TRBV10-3 CAIRPGLADTGELFF TGTGCCATCAGGCCGGGACTAGCGGACACCGGGGAGCTGTTTTTT
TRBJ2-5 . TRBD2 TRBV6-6 CASSRSTSGEYQETQYF TGTGCCAGCAGTCGGTCAACTAGCGGGGAGTACCAAGAGACCCAGTACTTC
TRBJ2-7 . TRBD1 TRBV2 CASRGSRDSTYEQYF TGTGCCAGCAGGGGATCCCGGGACAGCACCTACGAGCAGTACTTC
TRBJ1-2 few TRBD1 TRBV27 CASSPGTGTNYGYTF TGTGCCAGCAGTCCCGGGACAGGGACTAACTATGGCTACACCTTC
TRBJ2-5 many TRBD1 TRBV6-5 CASRRGQGDLARETQYF TGTGCCAGCAGACGGGGACAGGGGGATTTGGCACGGGAGACCCAGTACTTC
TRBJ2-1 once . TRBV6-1 CASSETSSGFNNEQFF TGTGCCAGCAGTGAAACATCCAGCGGCTTTAACAATGAGCAGTTCTTC
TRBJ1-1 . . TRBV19 CASSHQVNTEAFF TGTGCCAGTAGTCATCAAGTGAACACTGAAGCTTTCTTT
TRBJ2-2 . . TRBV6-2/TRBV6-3 CASNPAVSTGELFF TGTGCCAGCAACCCCGCGGTGAGCACCGGGGAGCTGTTTTTT
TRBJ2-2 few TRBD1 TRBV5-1 CASSLEGGQESTGELFF TGCGCCAGCAGCTTGGAGGGGGGACAGGAGTCAACCGGGGAGCTGTTTTTT
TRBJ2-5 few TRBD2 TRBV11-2 CASSLGGGIPETQYF TGTGCCAGCAGCTTAGGGGGGGGAATCCCAGAGACCCAGTACTTC
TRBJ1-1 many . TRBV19 CASSSLELSEAFF TGTGCCAGTAGTAGTTTGGAGCTATCTGAAGCTTTCTTT